A single sample is the source of the 19 T cell receptor beta chains below, sequenced in a study of T cell clonality in common variable immunodeficiency (dated by TCRdb to between 2015 and 2017). The method was the immunoSEQ multiplex PCR assay. What TCRdb holds here is the immuneACCESS table cut down to in-frame rearrangements. Part of the clones is not present; checked against another copy, under half of the missing clones reflect an unresolved V gene, and the others are unexplained. The table for this sample lists approximately 52,000 clones, none of them counted only once. The top ten hold about 3.7% of the sample. Sequenced input: peripheral blood mononuclear cells. The receptors were gathered from a person aged 18 to 69 in good health.

In this sample, this clone turned up a few times. The CDR3 end falls 3 residues outside the read, so it is completed with the germline J gene. The rearrangement links TRBV30 to TRBJ2-2, with a possible D match to TRBD1 (5 bases). The CDR3 consists of 13 residues. Germline CDR1 GTSNPN, CDR2 SVGIG (reference sequence). This chain's CDR3 is CAWSRQPNEKLFF. CDR3 DNA, as far as it was read: TGTGCCTGGAGCCGACAGCCCAATGAAAAG.

This clone was counted many times. The CDR3 goes on 3 residues after the read ends, and that part is filled in from the germline J gene. This chain links TRBV7-9 with TRBJ2-7; TRBD1 matches 9 bases. The CDR3 length is 15 residues. CDR1 is SEHNR and CDR2 is FQNEAQ in the germline V gene (reference sequence). The V and J ends lost 6 bases and 5 bases, in that order; junction bases with no gene match: 11. The covered CDR3 bases are TGTGCCAGCAGATCCGGACAGGGGTTTAGCGACGAG. It yields the protein CASRSGQGFSDE. The CDR3 as a whole reads CASRSGQGFSDEQYF.

The sample holds a few counts of this clone. The CDR3 extends 3 residues past the end of the read, so its final part is completed from the germline J gene. V usage is TRBV29-1 and J usage is TRBJ2-1; 11 bases agree with TRBD1. The junction had 5 bases not matched to a gene; V was cut back by 7 bases and J by 6 bases. This CDR3 contains 13 residues. Germline V gene sequence: CDR1 SQVTM, CDR2 ANQGSEA. CDR3 residues: CSAGTGGSNEQFF. The part of the CDR3 DNA that was read is TGCAGCGCAGGGACAGGGGGTAGCAATGAG.

This clone appeared many times. The read stops 3 residues short of the end of the CDR3; the missing end is completed from the germline J gene. The chain recombines TRBV30 with TRBJ1-2; D is undetermined. From germline, CDR1 is GTSNPN and CDR2 SVGIG (reference sequence). The CDR3 consists of 11 residues. V dropped 7 bases and J dropped 4 bases, with 10 bases sitting between them. This CDR3 is CASTRSYGYTF. The CDR3 DNA, read in part, is TGTGCCTCGACAAGGTCCTATGGC.

This clone was counted at least ten times. The read finishes 3 residues shy of the CDR3 end, and the germline J gene is used to complete it. The chain is built from TRBV7-9 and TRBJ1-2; 7 bases fit TRBD1. Germline V gives CDR1 SEHNR, CDR2 FQNEAQ (reference sequence). This CDR3 has 14 amino acids. With 5 bases clipped from V and 4 bases from J, the junction kept 7 bases outside the gene matches. The CDR3 bases that were read are TGTGCCAGCAGCGGCAGGGGGGTTAGCTATGGC. It codes for CASSGRGVSYG. The CDR3, in full, reads CASSGRGVSYGYTF.

This clone was seen a handful of times. A much larger clone differs by one base, so this may be a read error. From the germline J gene comes the end of the CDR3, since the read stops 3 residues before it. The identical CDR3 is also encoded by other nucleotide sequences in the sample. This sequence joins TRBV18 and TRBJ2-3; D unclear. CDR3 length: 13 amino acids. The V gene's germline CDR1 is KGHSH and CDR2 LQKENI. CDR3 amino acids: CASSPTTIETQYF. The sequenced part of the CDR3 DNA is TGTGCCAGCTCACCCACTACGATAGAGACG. The complete variable domain, with remaining parts taken from reference TRBV18 and TRBJ2-3, reads NAGVMQNPRHLVRRRGQEARLRCSPMKGHSHVYWYRQLPEEGLKFMVYLQKENIIDESGMPKERFSAEFPKEGPSILRIQQVVRGDSAAYFCASSPTTIETQYFGPGTRLTVL.

This clone showed up many times. The sequenced fragment ends 3 residues before the CDR3 boundary, so the rest is inferred from the germline J gene. The sample holds other DNA sequences that translate to the same CDR3. The chain combines TRBV18 with TRBJ1-3; a possible D gene is TRBD1 (5 bases). The germline V and J ends were trimmed by 0 bases and 2 bases, with 11 bases remaining between them. There are 16 residues in the CDR3. CDR1 and CDR2 from the germline V gene are KGHSH and LQKENI. The CDR3 sequence is CASSPPGSRAGNTIYF. The sequenced CDR3 bases are TGTGCCAGCTCACCACCGGGCAGCAGGGCTGGAAACACC. Looking up the rest from reference TRBV18 and TRBJ1-3 gives the full variable domain: NAGVMQNPRHLVRRRGQEARLRCSPMKGHSHVYWYRQLPEEGLKFMVYLQKENIIDESGMPKERFSAEFPKEGPSILRIQQVVRGDSAAYFCASSPPGSRAGNTIYFGEGSWLTVV.

This clone was observed at least ten times. With the read ending 3 residues before the CDR3 end, the germline J gene is used to fill in that end. J is TRBJ2-7 and V is TRBV28; 9 nucleotides align to TRBD1. Germline CDR1 is MDHEN and CDR2 is SYDVKM. The length of the CDR3 is 16 residues. Unmatched junction bases numbered 10, after V lost 4 bases and J lost 3 bases. The DNA read from the CDR3 is TGTGCCAGCAGTTCCACTTTGAGGGGACAGGGCTACGAG. Amino acid sequence: CASSSTLRGQGYE. The whole CDR3 protein reads CASSSTLRGQGYEQYF. Supplemented by reference TRBV28 and TRBJ2-7, the full variable domain reads DVKVTQSSRYLVKRTGEKVFLECVQDMDHENMFWYRQDPGLGLRLIYFSYDVKMKEKGDIPEGYSVSREKKERFSLILESASTNQTSMYLCASSSTLRGQGYEQYFGPGTRLTVT.

There are many counts of this clone. The CDR3 end is not reached by the read, which stops 3 residues before it; the germline J gene fills it in. The chain combines TRBV12-3 or TRBV12-4 with TRBJ1-1, with 8 bases lining up with TRBD1. V was clipped by 6 bases and J by 5 bases; unmatched bases: 11. The length of the CDR3 is 15 residues. The sequenced CDR3 bases are TGTGCCAGCAGGGGAGGACAGGGTTTGTGGACTGAA. It codes for CASRGGQGLWTE. The whole CDR3 sequence reads CASRGGQGLWTEAFF.

In this sample, this clone turned up many times. The read comes to an end 3 residues before the CDR3 does, leaving the germline J gene to fill in the end. V is TRBV20-1 and J is TRBJ2-4; tentatively, D is TRBD2 (6 bases). Germline V lookup: CDR1 DFQATT, CDR2 SNEGSKA (reference sequence). Trimming stripped 6 bases from V and 0 bases from J, with 15 bases between. This CDR3 comprises 15 residues. This CDR3 is CSAFSGALAKNIQYF. Partial CDR3 DNA: TGCAGTGCATTTAGCGGAGCACTAGCCAAAAACATT.

Worth noting for this clone: The read terminates 3 residues ahead of where the CDR3 ends, so the germline J gene completes it. The chain has TRBV7-3 and TRBJ2-1; 7 bases match TRBD2. Germline V gives CDR1 SGHTA, CDR2 FQGTGA. The CDR3 has 14 amino acids. V lost 5 bases to trimming and J lost 7 bases; unmatched junction nucleotides: 8. CDR3 DNA, as far as it was read: TGTGCCAGCAGCGTCACCGGGACTAAGAATGAG. Translating gives CASSVTGTKNE. The entire CDR3 reads CASSVTGTKNEQFF.

This clone was picked up many times. One junction end disagrees with the germline gene, perhaps due to a read error. The read ends 3 residues before the CDR3 terminus; that terminus is restored from the germline J gene. The rearrangement joins TRBV7-3 to TRBJ1-6, with TRBD1 as a possible D gene (5 bases). The CDR3 loop spans 15 amino acids. Germline V gene sequence: CDR1 SGHTA, CDR2 FQGTGA. CDR3 loop: CASSLKGSSNSPLHF. The DNA read from the CDR3 is TGTGCCAGCAGCTTGAAGGGGTCCTCTAATTCACCC.

In this sample, this clone turned up many times. Read sequence stops 3 residues before the CDR3 end, and the germline J gene provides the missing end. V usage is TRBV10-2 and J usage is TRBJ2-7; D possibly corresponds to TRBD2 (6 bases). Looked up from germline, CDR1 is WSHSY and CDR2 is SAAADI. V was cut by 5 bases and J by 3 bases, with 17 bases left in between. The CDR3 is made up of 15 amino acids. The part of the CDR3 DNA that was read is TGCGCCAGCAGTCCCCGGAGGGACTTTCACTACGAG. Its translation is CASSPRRDFHYE. The whole CDR3 protein is CASSPRRDFHYEQYF.

This clone was observed many times. The sequence runs out 3 residues before the end of the CDR3; the remainder is reconstructed from the germline J gene. This chain joins TRBV12-3 or TRBV12-4 and TRBJ1-1, with TRBD1 matching over 7 bases. The CDR3 has 15 residues. The V gene end was trimmed by 2 bases and the J gene end by 0 bases; junction bases not matched to a gene: 3. CDR3 residues: CASSLMGQLNTEAFF. CDR3 DNA (partial): TGTGCCAGCAGTTTAATGGGACAGTTGAACACTGAA.

In the case of this clone: Read data end 3 residues before the CDR3 end; the end is taken from the germline J gene. This rearrangement joins TRBV19 to TRBJ1-2; 8 bases align to TRBD1. CDR1 is LNHDA, CDR2 SQIVND, per germline (reference sequence). The CDR3 consists of 14 residues. CDR3: CASSASGTGYDYTF. The sequenced part of the CDR3 DNA is TGTGCCAGTAGTGCGTCCGGGACAGGCTACGAC.

In this sample, this clone turned up many times. Read data end 3 residues before the CDR3 end; the end is taken from the germline J gene. The V gene is TRBV20-1, the J gene TRBJ2-3; D is ambiguous. The CDR3 covers 12 residues. Germline CDR1 and CDR2: DFQATT and SNEGSKA (reference sequence). CDR3 in amino acids: CSARGPQETQYF. The sequenced part of the CDR3 DNA is TGCAGTGCTAGAGGGCCGCAAGAGACG.

This clone was observed a handful of times. The CDR3 is cut off 3 residues early in the read; its end comes from the germline J gene. V gene TRBV19 combines with J gene TRBJ1-2, with D tentatively TRBD1 (5 bases). The CDR3 is made up of 15 amino acids. Trimming removed 2 bases at V and 6 bases at J, with 16 bases between. CDR1 and CDR2 from the germline V gene are LNHDA and SQIVND (reference sequence). The CDR3 sequence is CASSIRRQLFNGYTF. CDR3 DNA, as far as it was read: TGTGCCAGTAGTATAAGGAGACAGCTGTTTAATGGC.

Many counts were recorded for this clone. Relative to the germline gene, one junction end is altered; a read error may explain this. The CDR3 end falls 3 residues outside the read, so it is completed with the germline J gene. The V call is TRBV4-2, the J call TRBJ2-7; tentatively, D is TRBD2 (5 bases). From germline, CDR1 is LGHNA and CDR2 YNFKEQ. The CDR3 loop spans 14 amino acids. The CDR3 DNA, read in part, is TGCGCCAGCAGCCAAGACCGGACTTACTACGAG. Amino acids: CASSQDRTYYE. The whole CDR3 protein is CASSQDRTYYEQYF.

This clone was picked up many times. The CDR3 end is not reached by the read, which stops 3 residues before it; the germline J gene fills it in. The chain recombines TRBV3-1 (or the pseudogene TRBV3-2) with TRBJ2-5; 11 bases are shared with TRBD2. Looked up from germline, CDR1 is LGHDT and CDR2 is YNNKEL (reference sequence). After removal of 5 bases from V and 1 base from J, the junction contained 6 bases not matched to a gene. CDR3 length: 16 amino acids. The CDR3 is CASSAFSGRGQETQYF. Partial CDR3 DNA: TGTGCCAGCAGCGCCTTTAGCGGGAGGGGCCAAGAGACC.